Listed below are T cell receptor beta chains from one sample, sequenced in a study of blood T cell repertoires in COVID-19. TCRdb's table, derived via immunoSEQ multiplex PCR, lists solely in-frame clones and lacks some. Of about 150,000 clones listed, around 87% are singletons. Sequences were obtained from PBMCs or T cells enriched from blood (not recorded which). The receptors were sampled from a woman aged 45 to 65 who had recovered from COVID-19. The CDR3 runs from the conserved cysteine through the conserved F or W. A D gene is named only where the DNA matches it firmly. Expanded clones are given a class, and other clones once, few, many or no size at all.

V gene	J gene	D gene	clone size	CDR3 DNA	CDR3 protein
TRBV5-4	TRBJ2-2	NA	once	TGTGCCAGCAGCTTGGGGAGGGCGGACACCGGGGAGCTGTTTTTT	CASSLGRADTGELFF
TRBV11-3	TRBJ2-7	TRBD2	NA	TGTGCCAGCCGCGACTCCGGGACTAGACCTGGAGAGCAGTACTTC	CASRDSGTRPGEQYF
TRBV11-3	TRBJ2-1	TRBD2	NA	TGTGCCAGCAGCTTAGATCTTGGGCAGCGGGGACTCCCCTTTGGTGAGCAGTTCTTC	CASSLDLGQRGLPFGEQFF
TRBV9	TRBJ1-3	TRBD1	NA	TGTGCCAGCAGCCCCTGGGGAGGGGGACAGGCTGAAAACACCATATATTTT	CASSPWGGGQAENTIYF
TRBV4-3	TRBJ2-7	NA	once	TGCGCCAGCAGCCAACTGCAGGGGAACGAGCAGTACTTC	CASSQLQGNEQYF
TRBV7-8	TRBJ1-6	NA	NA	TGTGCCAGCAGCTTTATAGAGGGGGAGTCACCCCTCCACTTT	CASSFIEGESPLHF
TRBV27	TRBJ1-1	NA	NA	TGTGCCAGCAGTCGAGGGGGTACTGAAGCTTTCTTT	CASSRGGTEAFF
TRBV19	TRBJ2-2	TRBD1	NA	TGTGCCAGTAGGACGACGCAAAGGGGGCCCGGGGAGCTGTTTTTT	CASRTTQRGPGELFF
TRBV18	TRBJ2-5	TRBD1	NA	TGTGCCACCCGCCGGGACAGTTTACAAGAGACCCAGTACTTC	CATRRDSLQETQYF
TRBV7-8	TRBJ1-6	NA	NA	TGTGCCAGCAGCCCGCGACAGGAGACATCACCCCTCCACTTT	CASSPRQETSPLHF
TRBV7-8	TRBJ2-3	NA	NA	TGTGCCAGCAGCTTAGCGCCAGGGCACACAGATACGCAGTATTTT	CASSLAPGHTDTQYF
TRBV6-4	TRBJ2-2	TRBD2	NA	TGTGCCAGCAGATCTATAGCGGGACTAGCGGGGGGAGTTGGCACCGGGGAGCTGTTTTTT	CASRSIAGLAGGVGTGELFF